Listed here are 5 T cell receptor beta chains from one sample, sequenced in a study of shared clonotypes between healthy human individuals. Repertoires were generated with immunoSEQ multiplex PCR, while TCRdb's copy carries only in-frame clones and drops some. The data hold some 1.1 million clones, with 70% to 80% observed a single time. The sample comprised memory CD4+ T cells from PBMCs. The sample's subset: CD45RA-negative fraction. Receptors were obtained from a man aged 18 to 29 in good health. Some clones in this sample may be carry-over from other donors' samples.

The rearrangement uses TRBV7-2 and TRBJ2-3, with 10 positions matching TRBD2. This CDR3 has 12 amino acids. Germline trimming cut 10 bases from V and 5 bases from J; bases unmatched to any gene: 3. Per the germline V gene, CDR1 is SGHTA and CDR2 is FQGNSA. CDR3 region: CAIRLAGDTQYF. CDR3 in DNA: TGTGCCATCCGACTAGCGGGAGATACGCAGTATTTT.

This clone was seen a few times. This chain joins TRBV5-1 and TRBJ2-5; unclear D gene. Trimming shortened V by 0 bases and J by 3 bases, and 9 bases separated the two germline ends. Germline lookup yields CDR1 SGHRS and CDR2 YFSETQ. CDR3 length: 14 residues. The CDR3 here is CASSLVGVKETQYF. CDR3 DNA sequence: TGCGCCAGCAGCTTGGTTGGGGTTAAAGAGACCCAGTACTTC.

In its sample, this clone was seen once. The genes are TRBV27 and TRBJ1-3; D unresolved. Deletions cut 6 bases from V and 3 bases from J, with 6 bases between. This CDR3 spans 12 amino acids. The germline V gene encodes CDR1 MNHEY and CDR2 SMNVEV (reference sequence). CDR3 sequence: CASRNSGNTIYF. CDR3 bases: TGTGCCAGCAGAAACAGTGGAAACACCATATATTTT.

This clone was recorded a few times. CDR3 sequence reads: CSGELAEQETQYF. The CDR3 bases are TGCAGCGGTGAGCTAGCGGAACAAGAGACCCAGTACTTC. The V gene is TRBV29-1, the J gene TRBJ2-5, with 7 positions matching TRBD2. V lost 7 bases and J lost 2; bases outside the gene matches: 7. Looked up from germline, CDR1 is SQVTM and CDR2 is ANQGSEA. There are 13 residues in the CDR3.

The chain uses TRBV7-9 and TRBJ2-1, with 9 bases fitting TRBD1. This CDR3 is 12 amino acids long. Germline V CDR1 and CDR2: SEHNR, FQNEAQ (reference sequence). Losses at the gene ends were 4 bases for V and 12 bases for J; bases not matched to a gene: 4. The CDR3 nucleotides are TGTGCCAGCAGCTCGGGACAGGGCGGGCAGTTCTTC. This gives the protein CASSSGQGGQFF.